The present T cell receptor beta chain was sequenced within a study of blood T cell repertoires in COVID-19. Looking at the study overall: From the United States, Italy and Spain came samples of acute and convalescent COVID-19. In each case, the material was cDNA or gDNA derived from T cells, B-cell-depleted T cells, or PBMCs.

Trimming stripped 3 bases from V and 4 bases from J, with 13 bases between. Germline lookup yields CDR1 SGHRS and CDR2 YFSETQ. CDR3 size: 14 residues. In the original workflow: Nucleated cell number was recorded as an estimate derived from reference gene primer amplification. The assay was immunoSEQ multiplex PCR, and TCRdb's table has in-frame clones only and misses some. D and trimming were read from the DNA, whereas the V and J calls and clone size are those reported in that table. In the table there are about 300,000 clones, 89% of which are singletons. Sample: peripheral blood. V and J are TRBV5-1 and TRBJ2-5; D perhaps matches TRBD2 (6 bases). The TCR comes from a man between 18 and 29 years old who had recovered from COVID-19. The CDR3 coding sequence is TGCGCCAGCAGCTACATTACCGGGGGAGAGACCCAGTACTTC. It is translated as CASSYITGGETQYF.